This T cell receptor (beta chain) is drawn from a study of CD8 T cells in Susac syndrome. Whole-study findings and limits: As the study acknowledged, the number of individuals in its TCR sequencing and HLA analysis was relatively small.

CD8+ and CD4+ T cells taken from blood had their TCR beta sequenced. Negative isolation was applied to CD8+ and CD4+ T cells, and FACS enrichment was applied to TEMRA cells. This clonotype has a single count. The antigen remains undetermined. Reverse transcription of about 0.45 to 1 ug RNA was performed with random hexamers. immunoSEQ multiplex PCR amplified TCR beta CDR3 across 54 Vbeta, 13 Jbeta. TCRdb re-derived calls from the immunoSEQ multiplex PCR reads in MiXCR, one entry per CDR3 protein. The table lists roughly 330,000 distinct CDR3 sequences, roughly 94% of them singletons. V shed 4 bases and J shed 4 bases, with 13 bases lying between them. Germline CDR1 reads SEHNR; CDR2 reads FQNEAQ (reference sequence). The CDR3 is made up of 14 amino acids.

This receptor was identified in a human donor with multiple sclerosis. The rearrangement joins TRBV7-9 to TRBJ1-1; D unresolved. Sequencing was performed on CD4+ T cells from PBMCs. The CDR3: CASSYRRGGTEAFF. CDR3 in DNA: TGTGCCAGCAGCTACCGTCGGGGTGGCACTGAAGCTTTCTTT.